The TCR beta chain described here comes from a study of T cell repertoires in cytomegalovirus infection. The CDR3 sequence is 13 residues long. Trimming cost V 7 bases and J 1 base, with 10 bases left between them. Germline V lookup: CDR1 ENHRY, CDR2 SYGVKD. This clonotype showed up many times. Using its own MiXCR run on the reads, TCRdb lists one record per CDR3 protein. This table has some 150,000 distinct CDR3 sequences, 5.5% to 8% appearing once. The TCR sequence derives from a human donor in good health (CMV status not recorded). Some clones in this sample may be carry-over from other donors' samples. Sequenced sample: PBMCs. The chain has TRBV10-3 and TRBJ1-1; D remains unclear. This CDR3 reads CAIMFGENTEAFF. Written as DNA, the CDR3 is TGTGCCATCATGTTCGGAGAGAACACTGAAGCTTTCTTT.